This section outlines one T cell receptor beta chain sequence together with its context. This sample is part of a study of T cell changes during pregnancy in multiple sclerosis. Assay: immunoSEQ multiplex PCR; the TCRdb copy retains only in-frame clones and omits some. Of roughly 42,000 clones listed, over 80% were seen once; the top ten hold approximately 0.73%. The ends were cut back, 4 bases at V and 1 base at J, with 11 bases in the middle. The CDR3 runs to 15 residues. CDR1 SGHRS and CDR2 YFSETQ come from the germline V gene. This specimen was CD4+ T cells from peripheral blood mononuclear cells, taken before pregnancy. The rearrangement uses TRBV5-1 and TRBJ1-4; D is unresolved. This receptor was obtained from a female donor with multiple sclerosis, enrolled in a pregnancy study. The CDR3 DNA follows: TGCGCCAGCAGCCCTGCGACTAGAACTAATGAAAAACTGTTTTTT. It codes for CASSPATRTNEKLFF.